These T cell receptor beta chains were read from a single sample in a study of T cell responses to AZD1222 COVID-19 vaccine. The protocol was immunoSEQ multiplex PCR, while the TCRdb copy is restricted to in-frame clones and leaves out a portion. The profile shows 150,000 to 200,000 clones, about 87% of them singletons. The input for sequencing was peripheral blood, taken on day 0 of AZD1222 vaccination. The receptors come from an adult in good health. Both conserved end residues are part of each CDR3. Fields, in order: V gene, J gene, clone size, D gene, CDR3 protein, CDR3 DNA. A D gene is named only where the DNA matches it firmly. The listing skips clone size in some rows; elsewhere it reads once, few, many or a size class.

TRBV28	TRBJ1-1	NA	NA	CASRTPDGTVPKSFF	TGTGCCAGCAGGACGCCCGATGGGACGGTCCCGAAAAGTTTCTTT
TRBV28	TRBJ2-7	NA	TRBD2	CASRKTSGRVYEQYF	TGTGCCAGCAGAAAGACTAGCGGGAGGGTCTACGAGCAGTACTTC
TRBV10-3	TRBJ2-5	NA	TRBD2	CAPVGSSGQETQYF	TGTGCCCCCGTAGGTTCTAGCGGACAAGAGACCCAGTACTTC
TRBV7-3	TRBJ2-1	NA	NA	CASSLTLGSYNEQFF	TGTGCCAGCAGCTTAACCCTCGGGTCCTACAATGAGCAGTTCTTC
TRBV10-1	TRBJ1-5	NA	NA	CASSESTLGQPQHF	TGCGCCAGCAGTGAGTCGACTCTTGGTCAGCCCCAGCATTTT
TRBV7-2	TRBJ2-3	NA	TRBD1	CASSSDRGIGTQYF	TGTGCCAGCAGTTCGGACAGGGGAATTGGTACGCAGTATTTT
TRBV5-5	TRBJ1-2	NA	NA	CASSPGDPGDPYGYTF	TGTGCCAGCAGCCCAGGGGACCCCGGGGATCCCTATGGCTACACCTTC
TRBV12-3/TRBV12-4	TRBJ2-5	NA	NA	CASGFPQETQYF	TGTGCCAGCGGCTTCCCTCAGGAGACCCAGTACTTC
TRBV18	TRBJ1-2	NA	NA	CASSPLSAGLTNYGYTF	TGTGCCAGCTCACCACTGTCGGCAGGCCTTACTAACTATGGCTACACCTTC
TRBV5-1	TRBJ2-3	once	NA	CASSPGTPRGTQYF	TGCGCCAGCAGCCCAGGGACTCCTCGAGGTACGCAGTATTTT
TRBV7-9	TRBJ1-4	many	NA	CASSLGGFNEKLFF	TGTGCCAGCAGCTTAGGCGGTTTTAATGAAAAACTGTTTTTT
TRBV6-5	TRBJ2-7	NA	TRBD1	CASSLGTGRDEQYF	TGTGCCAGCAGTTTGGGGACAGGGAGGGACGAGCAGTACTTC
TRBV3-1/TRBV3-2	TRBJ1-2	NA	TRBD1	CASSQDRRGGYTF	TGTGCCAGCAGCCAAGATCGCAGGGGGGGCTACACCTTC
TRBV2	TRBJ2-5	NA	TRBD1	CASSEVTGRETQYF	TGTGCCAGCAGTGAGGTGACAGGGCGCGAGACCCAGTACTTC
TRBV13	TRBJ2-3	NA	NA	CASSLKLRGTGLGDVDTQYF	TGTGCCAGCAGCTTAAAGCTCCGAGGGACCGGTTTGGGAGATGTAGATACGCAGTATTTT
TRBV30	TRBJ1-3	NA	TRBD1	CAWNEGASGNTIYF	TGTGCCTGGAACGAGGGGGCATCTGGAAACACCATATATTTT
TRBV10-3	TRBJ2-1	NA	TRBD2	CAISESLAGEQFF	TGTGCCATCAGTGAGTCGCTAGCGGGAGAGCAGTTCTTC
TRBV5-6	TRBJ2-5	NA	NA	CASSIHRDGQETQYF	TGTGCCAGCAGCATCCACCGGGACGGGCAAGAGACCCAGTACTTC
TRBV7-8	TRBJ1-3	many	TRBD1	CASSPYRIPGTVGLNTIYF	TGTGCCAGCAGCCCTTACCGCATACCCGGGACAGTTGGATTAAACACCATATATTTT
TRBV24-1	TRBJ2-2	NA	TRBD2	CATSDAGLAAGELFF	TGTGCCACCAGTGATGCGGGACTAGCGGCCGGGGAGCTGTTTTTT
TRBV28	TRBJ1-1	NA	TRBD1	CASSLPGQWKDTEAFF	TGTGCCAGCAGTCTCCCGGGACAGTGGAAAGACACTGAAGCTTTCTTT
TRBV5-1	TRBJ2-2	NA	NA	CASSLTVRGTGELFF	TGCGCCAGCAGTTTGACCGTGAGGGGCACCGGGGAGCTGTTTTTT
TRBV28	TRBJ2-7	NA	TRBD1	CASTQGFYEQYF	TGTGCCAGCACACAGGGGTTCTACGAGCAGTACTTC
TRBV19	TRBJ1-2	NA	NA	CASSIMSTAGYYGYTF	TGTGCCAGTAGTATAATGTCGACAGCGGGCTACTATGGCTACACCTTC
TRBV7-2	TRBJ2-5	NA	NA	CASSPTNKPEETQYF	TGTGCCAGCAGCCCGACCAACAAGCCGGAAGAGACCCAGTACTTC
TRBV28	TRBJ1-5	NA	NA	CASSLVSGAGNQPQHF	TGTGCCAGCAGTTTGGTTTCCGGGGCTGGCAATCAGCCCCAGCATTTT
TRBV7-8	TRBJ1-6	NA	NA	CASSLAVFGLMGNSPLHF	TGTGCCAGCAGCTTAGCTGTCTTCGGGTTAATGGGGAATTCACCCCTCCACTTT
TRBV10-2	TRBJ1-1	once	NA	CASSQGRSGNTEAFF	TGCGCCAGCAGTCAAGGACGGTCAGGAAACACTGAAGCTTTCTTT
TRBV4-1	TRBJ2-5	NA	NA	CASSSLTYPETQYF	TGCGCCAGCAGCTCCCTGACCTACCCGGAGACCCAGTACTTC
TRBV5-1	TRBJ1-3	NA	NA	CASSTGGGVGNTIYF	TGCGCCAGCAGCACGGGTGGAGGAGTTGGAAACACCATATATTTT
TRBV28	TRBJ1-6	NA	TRBD1	CASIPTGGYSPLHF	TGTGCCAGCATTCCTACAGGGGGCTATTCACCCCTCCACTTT
TRBV2	TRBJ1-5	NA	NA	CASTASGSNQPQHF	TGTGCCAGCACCGCGTCAGGGAGCAATCAGCCCCAGCATTTT
TRBV7-2	TRBJ1-4	NA	TRBD1	CASSRTGPTTNEKLFF	TGTGCCAGCAGCAGGACAGGGCCTACAACTAATGAAAAACTGTTTTTT
TRBV6-2/TRBV6-3	TRBJ1-1	NA	NA	CASSYTEGTEAFF	TGTGCCAGCAGTTACACAGAGGGAACTGAAGCTTTCTTT
TRBV4-2	TRBJ1-2	NA	TRBD1	CASSQATGVPIYGYTF	TGTGCCAGCAGCCAAGCAACAGGGGTTCCGATCTATGGCTACACCTTC
TRBV28	TRBJ1-2	NA	NA	CASSITGRLNYGYTF	TGTGCCAGCAGTATAACAGGCCGGCTGAACTATGGCTACACCTTC
TRBV4-2	TRBJ2-7	NA	TRBD1	CASSQDLTGTGISYEQYF	TGTGCCAGCAGCCAAGACCTCACGGGGACAGGGATTTCCTACGAGCAGTACTTC
TRBV5-1	TRBJ2-7	NA	NA	CASSLGQKTYEQYF	TGCGCCAGCAGCTTGGGACAGAAGACCTACGAGCAGTACTTC
TRBV6-1	TRBJ2-1	NA	NA	CASSERGVAKLGEQFF	TGTGCCAGCAGTGAAAGAGGAGTAGCGAAACTGGGTGAGCAGTTCTTC
TRBV10-3	TRBJ1-2	NA	NA	CAISEQGDYGYTF	TGTGCCATCAGTGAGCAGGGCGACTATGGCTACACCTTC
TRBV5-1	TRBJ2-2	NA	TRBD1	CASSLTGGNTGELFF	TGCGCCAGCAGCCTGACAGGGGGGAACACCGGGGAGCTGTTTTTT
TRBV6-2/TRBV6-3	TRBJ2-7	NA	TRBD2	CASSYSRESGGLYEQYF	TGTGCCAGCAGTTACTCGAGAGAGAGCGGGGGCCTATACGAGCAGTACTTC
TRBV10-1	TRBJ2-5	NA	NA	CASSESGSRGWETQYF	TGCGCCAGCAGTGAGTCTGGCAGCCGCGGGTGGGAGACCCAGTACTTC
TRBV4-3	TRBJ2-1	NA	NA	CASSQDRGINEQFF	TGCGCCAGCAGCCAAGATCGTGGGATCAATGAGCAGTTCTTC
TRBV5-1	TRBJ2-6	once	NA	CASTRWAQGTGANVLTF	TGCGCCAGCACCCGCTGGGCCCAGGGTACTGGGGCCAACGTCCTGACTTTC
TRBV11-3	TRBJ1-1	NA	NA	CASSRTGSTEAFF	TGTGCCAGCAGCCGAACAGGGAGCACTGAAGCTTTCTTT
TRBV5-6	TRBJ1-6	NA	NA	CASTKPGQDNSPLHF	TGTGCCAGCACCAAACCGGGACAAGATAATTCACCCCTCCACTTT